Only a few counts were recorded for the clone carrying this T cell receptor beta chain. No antigen is known for it. The data derive from a study of CD8 T cells in ankylosing spondylitis. Overall study findings and caveats: The study looked at matched synovial fluid samples from ankylosing spondylitis patients. Disease-linked clones were reported to be significantly enriched there. Blood from ankylosing spondylitis patients appeared to carry a characteristic roughly 8-variant TCR beta motif.

Construction of TCR beta libraries was performed using quantitative 5'-RACE with molecular barcodes. TCRdb analysed the 5' RACE reads with MiXCR anew, one entry per CDR3 protein. Of roughly 700,000 distinct CDR3 sequences in the sample, under 20% were seen once. Sequencing was performed on blood, either unsorted or a sorted T cell fraction (not recorded which). The source of this sequence is a male donor with ankylosing spondylitis.

CDR3 sequence (DNA): TGCGCCAGCAGCTTGAGCTATGCAGATACGCAGTATTTT. It yields the protein CASSLSYADTQYF. The J gene is TRBJ2-3, the V gene TRBV5-1; unclear D gene. The CDR3 has 13 amino acids. V was clipped by 1 base and J by 4 bases, with 7 bases between them. Germline lookup yields CDR1 SGHRS and CDR2 YFSETQ. The variable domain in full, with the rest retrieved from reference TRBV5-1 and TRBJ2-3, is KAGVTQTPRYLIKTRGQQVTLSCSPISGHRSVSWYQQTPGQGLQFLFEYFSETQRNKGNFPGRFSGRQFSNSRSEMNVSTLELGDSALYLCASSLSYADTQYFGPGTRLTVL.